The present T cell receptor beta chain was sequenced within a study of blood T cell repertoires in COVID-19. Background on the study: Acute-phase and convalescent COVID-19 samples originated in the United States, Italy and Spain. Sample material is recorded as cDNA or gDNA derived from T cells, B-cell-depleted T cells, or PBMCs.

Profiled with immunoSEQ multiplex PCR; TCRdb holds only in-frame clones, not every one. The sample gives roughly 300,000 clones, 85% of which show up once; about 14% is in the top ten. The receptor comes from a human donor in a cohort sampled during active COVID-19. The sequencing sample was made of peripheral blood.

CDR3 sequence (DNA): TGTGCCAGCAGCTTAACCAGCGGGGTGGACAATGAGCAGTTCTTC. Protein: CASSLTSGVDNEQFF. This rearrangement joins TRBV7-2 to TRBJ2-1; 7 bases are a match to TRBD2. V lost 2 bases, J lost 5 bases, and 6 bases stayed unmatched. The CDR3 contains 15 residues. Germline CDR1 SGHTA, CDR2 FQGNSA.